This T cell receptor beta chain emerged from a study of somatic mutations in cytotoxic T cells in rheumatoid arthritis. The ends lost 3 bases at V and 6 bases at J; junction bases unmatched: 13. The CDR3 runs 16 residues. Germline V CDR1 and CDR2: SGDLS, YYNGEE. The data were produced by immunoSEQ multiplex PCR, yet TCRdb's version contains in-frame clones alone and is incomplete. The sample holds tens of thousands of clones; around four fifths are singletons and the top ten take around an eighth. V and J are TRBV9 and TRBJ1-2; 8 positions match TRBD1. The source is an adult with rheumatoid arthritis. Sequenced material: CD8+ T cells sorted from blood. The CDR3, as DNA: TGTGCCAGCAGCGACTCGCGGGACAGGCTTTTGGATGGCTACACCTTC. Translating gives CASSDSRDRLLDGYTF.